The 25 T cell receptor beta chains below come from one sample, sequenced in a study of Graves' ophthalmopathy and Graves' hyperthyroidism. Amplified material comprised TCR beta CDR3 regions derived from RNA transcripts. The authors performed first-round RT-PCR with HTBI primers and then a second-round multiplex PCR. Each CDR3 protein gets one entry after TCRdb re-called the multiplex PCR reads with MiXCR. The sample carries around 520,000 distinct CDR3 sequences, 35% to 45% recorded once. Sequencing was done on a sample of peripheral blood or thyroid tissue (not recorded which). These receptors came from an adult man with Graves' hyperthyroidism.

The gene calls are TRBV4-1 and TRBJ1-2; no firm D call. The V gene's germline CDR1 is MGHRA and CDR2 YSYEKL. Deletions cut 1 base from V and 6 bases from J, with 15 bases between. This CDR3 region has 15 residues. The CDR3 loop reads CASSQGLRGDHGYTF. The CDR3 coding sequence is TGCGCCAGCAGCCAAGGACTTCGGGGAGACCATGGCTACACCTTC.

There are many counts of this clonotype. The CDR3 DNA reads TGCAGCGTTGCGGAGAGCTCTGGAAACACCATATATTTT. Its translation is CSVAESSGNTIYF. The rearrangement links TRBV29-1 to TRBJ1-3; D remains ambiguous. The V end was cut by 4 bases, the J end by 0 bases, with 7 bases between. From germline, CDR1 is SQVTM and CDR2 ANQGSEA. The CDR3 spans 13 residues. The variable domain in full, with the rest retrieved from reference TRBV29-1 and TRBJ1-3, is SAVISQKPSRDICQRGTSLTIQCQVDSQVTMMFWYRQQPGQSLTLIATANQGSEATYESGFVIDKFPISRPNLTFSTLTVSNMSPEDSSIYLCSVAESSGNTIYFGEGSWLTVV.

With respect to this clonotype: Likely a read error: the CDR3 ends without its conserved phenylalanine or tryptophan. This chain connects TRBV2 to TRBJ1-4; 7 nucleotides line up with TRBD1. Germline CDR1 is SNHLY and CDR2 is FYNNEI. The CDR3 has 14 residues. V gave up 6 bases and J gave up 6 bases; unmatched junction bases: 7. The CDR3 DNA follows: TGTGCCAGCAGATCAGGGGGGGGCGATGAAAAACTGTTTTCT. Its translation: CASRSGGGDEKLFS.

In this sample, this clonotype turned up many times. The chain links TRBV6-5 to TRBJ1-5; D not certain. The CDR3 is made up of 17 amino acids. Trimming pared 2 bases from V and 6 bases from J, leaving 20 bases between. In germline, CDR1 is MNHEY, CDR2 SVGAGI. CDR3 in amino acids: CASSYPPRRVGFQPQHF. CDR3 bases: TGTGCCAGCAGTTACCCACCCCGCCGGGTAGGTTTTCAGCCCCAGCATTTT.

This clonotype was counted a few times. V is TRBV7-9 and J is TRBJ2-3; 7 positions agree with TRBD2. From germline, CDR1 is SEHNR and CDR2 FQNEAQ (reference sequence). V shed 6 bases, J shed 2 bases, and the junction held 2 bases outside the gene matches. The CDR3 contains 13 residues. The DNA for the CDR3 is TGTGCCAGCAGACGGGACTACACAGATACGCAGTATTTT. Translation gives CASRRDYTDTQYF. Filled out from reference TRBV7-9 and TRBJ2-3, the complete variable domain reads DTGVSQNPRHKITKRGQNVTFRCDPISEHNRLYWYRQTLGQGPEFLTYFQNEAQLEKSRLLSDRFSAERPKGSFSTLEIQRTEQGDSAMYLCASRRDYTDTQYFGPGTRLTVL.

The chain couples TRBV10-3 to TRBJ2-7; D not certain. CDR3 length: 12 amino acids. Trimming took off 0 bases at V and 7 bases at J, with 7 bases between the two ends. Germline V gene lookup returns CDR1 ENHRY and CDR2 SYGVKD. CDR3 amino acids: CAISESSGEQYF. CDR3 sequence (DNA): TGTGCCATCAGTGAGTCCTCAGGAGAGCAGTACTTC.

CDR3 protein: CASSSPGTEAFF. The DNA for the CDR3 is TGTGCCAGCAGTTCACCGGGAACTGAAGCTTTCTTT. V usage is TRBV3-1 and J usage is TRBJ1-1, with D unresolved. This CDR3 contains 12 residues. V was pared by 6 bases and J by 5 bases, with 10 bases between. Looked up from germline, CDR1 is LGHDT and CDR2 is YNNKEL (reference sequence).

This clonotype has a single count. The chain links TRBV11-2 to TRBJ2-5; D not resolved. The CDR3 runs 15 residues. Trimming took 3 bases from V and 11 from J, leaving 22 bases between them. In germline, CDR1 is SGHAT, CDR2 FQNNGV. In DNA, the CDR3 is TGTGCCAGCAGCTTGCTTCAGGCATACACAGATACGCAGTACTTC. This encodes CASSLLQAYTDTQYF.

A word on this clonotype: A much larger clone lies a single base off, so this may be a read error. This chain links TRBV2 with TRBJ1-2; tentatively, D is TRBD1 (6 bases). Deletions cut 8 bases from V and 6 bases from J, with 22 bases between. The germline V gene encodes CDR1 SNHLY and CDR2 FYNNEI. This CDR3 region has 15 residues. The CDR3 DNA is TGTGCCAGCGTAAGGACAGCCGATCTCCGGGATGGCTACACCTTC. This translates into CASVRTADLRDGYTF.

Note on this clonotype: A much bigger clone sits one base away, suggesting this may be a read error. The chain employs TRBV7-9 and TRBJ1-1; the match to TRBD1 covers 9 bases. CDR3 length equals 13 residues. Per the germline V gene, CDR1 is SEHNR and CDR2 is FQNEAQ (reference sequence). The CDR3 loop reads CAGSPQGASEAFF. The CDR3 nucleotides read TGTGCCGGCAGCCCACAGGGGGCCTCTGAAGCTTTCTTT.

The J gene is TRBJ2-5, the V gene TRBV5-4; D remains ambiguous. Per germline, CDR1 SGHNT and CDR2 YYREEE (reference sequence). V was shortened by 0 bases and J by 6 bases, with 15 bases between the two germline ends. This CDR3 is 15 amino acids long. DNA of the CDR3: TGTGCCAGCAGCTTGGCCACACAGCCTGGGAAGACCCAGTACTTC. It is translated as CASSLATQPGKTQYF.

The CDR3 region is CASNRGTRGEKLFF. DNA of the CDR3: TGTGCCAGCAACAGAGGGACCCGAGGTGAAAAACTGTTTTTT. V gene TRBV5-5 combines with J gene TRBJ1-4, with a tentative D call TRBD1 (5 bases). The length of the CDR3 is 14 residues. Per germline, CDR1 SGHKS and CDR2 YYEKEE (reference sequence). V was shortened by 6 bases and J by 7 bases, with 16 bases between the two germline ends.

CDR3 DNA: TGCAGTGCTAGAGGGGACAGGGGATTAACCGGGGAGCTGTTTTTT. As protein: CSARGDRGLTGELFF. The chain recombines TRBV20-1 with TRBJ2-2, with 10 bases matching TRBD1. The V gene end was trimmed by 1 base and the J gene end by 5 bases; junction bases not matched to a gene: 4. The CDR3 contains 15 residues. Germline V gives CDR1 DFQATT, CDR2 SNEGSKA (reference sequence).

The chain employs TRBV10-3 and TRBJ2-7; possible D gene TRBD2, 6 bases. This CDR3 is built from 13 residues. Trimming pared 6 bases from V and 5 bases from J, leaving 14 bases between. CDR1 and CDR2 from the germline V gene are ENHRY and SYGVKD. CDR3 residues: CAIRLASAHEQYF. The CDR3 DNA reads as TGTGCCATCAGGCTGGCTAGCGCACACGAGCAGTACTTC.

This clonotype has ten or more counts. The chain links TRBV5-1 to TRBJ2-2; TRBD1 might be the D (8 bases). V lost 4 bases and J lost 5, with 15 bases in between. Germline-derived CDR1 and CDR2 are SGHRS and YFSETQ. The CDR3 consists of 15 residues. CDR3 residues: CASSGTGGGTGELFF. The CDR3, as DNA: TGCGCCAGCAGCGGAACAGGGGGGGGAACCGGGGAGCTGTTTTTT.

This clonotype was picked up many times. The genes are TRBV5-8 and TRBJ2-5; 7 positions agree with TRBD1. V shed 2 bases and J 2 bases; nucleotides not matched to a gene: 3. The CDR3 has 14 amino acids. The germline V gene encodes CDR1 SGHTS and CDR2 YDEGEE. The CDR3 here is CASSFGTEQETQYF. The CDR3 DNA reads as TGTGCCAGCAGCTTCGGGACAGAGCAAGAGACCCAGTACTTC.

This clonotype was picked up a small number of times. The chain carries TRBV19 and TRBJ1-1, with unresolved D. Germline V lookup: CDR1 LNHDA, CDR2 SQIVND (reference sequence). The CDR3 contains 13 residues. V gave up 7 bases and J gave up 4 bases, with 13 bases separating them. In nucleotides, the CDR3 is TGTGCCAGTACCGAATCATTGATCACTGAAGCTTTCTTT. This sequence encodes CASTESLITEAFF.

The sample holds many counts of this clonotype. The chain links TRBV2 to TRBJ2-5; no clear D. Germline V gives CDR1 SNHLY, CDR2 FYNNEI. The CDR3 runs 13 residues. V was shortened by 1 base and J by 4 bases, with 7 bases between the two germline ends. The CDR3 bases are TGTGCCAGCAGTGAAGACACGAGAGAGACCCAGTACTTC. This encodes CASSEDTRETQYF.

This clonotype was recorded at least ten times. This chain joins TRBV5-1 and TRBJ2-6, with 7 bases fitting TRBD2. The CDR3 is 16 amino acids. Germline CDR1 and CDR2: SGHRS and YFSETQ. The V segment lost 2 bases and the J segment 2 bases; nucleotides outside the gene matches: 4. In DNA, the CDR3 is TGCGCCAGCAGCTTAGAGGGACTAACTGGGGCCAACGTCCTGACTTTC. Translating it yields CASSLEGLTGANVLTF.

This clonotype came up many times. The J gene is TRBJ1-4, the V gene TRBV4-1; TRBD1 agrees at 8 bases. Germline CDR1 is MGHRA and CDR2 is YSYEKL. V was pared by 2 bases and J by 8 bases, with 7 bases of the junction left unmatched. CDR3 size: 15 residues. CDR3 sequence: CASSQTGTGQEKLFF. CDR3 bases: TGCGCCAGCAGCCAAACCGGGACAGGACAGGAAAAACTGTTTTTT.

V and J are TRBV6-1 and TRBJ1-1, with no clear D. The V gene's germline CDR1 is MNHNS and CDR2 SASEGT. The length of the CDR3 is 13 residues. Trimming pared 2 bases from V and 3 bases from J, leaving 7 bases between. CDR3 coding DNA: TGTGCCAGCAGTGAATTCGTTTACACTGAAGCTTTCTTT. Translated: CASSEFVYTEAFF.

As for this clonotype: A much larger clone sits a single nucleotide away, making a read error possible. The chain carries TRBV7-8 and TRBJ2-7, with 12 bases aligning to TRBD1. Germline CDR1 SGHVS, CDR2 FQNEAQ. This CDR3 is built from 15 residues. Trimming removed 2 bases from V and 5 bases from J; junction bases left unmatched: 4. Here the CDR3 DNA reads TGTGCCAGCAGCTTAAGGGACAGGGGGCTCGACGAGCAGTACTTC. This encodes CASSLRDRGLDEQYF. The full variable domain, in which reference TRBV7-8 and TRBJ2-7 provide the parts outside the CDR3, is GAGVSQSPRYKVAKRGQDVALRCDPISGHVSLFWYQQALGQGPEFLTYFQNEAQLDKSGLPSDRFFAERPEGSVSTLKIQRTQQEDSAVYLCASSLRDRGLDEQYFGPGTRLTVT.

This chain joins TRBV7-3 and TRBJ2-1; TRBD2 matches at 10 bases. Germline CDR1 SGHTA, CDR2 FQGTGA. V dropped 2 bases and J dropped 7; count of bases not matched to a gene: 8. This CDR3 comprises 16 residues. As DNA, the CDR3 is TGTGCCAGCAGCTTAGGTGTAGCGGGGGGCTGGAATGAGCAGTTCTTC. Residues: CASSLGVAGGWNEQFF.

This clonotype appeared a few times. The CDR3 region is CATSGTLGLQETQYF. The CDR3 DNA reads as TGTGCCACCAGTGGGACCTTGGGACTCCAAGAGACCCAGTACTTC. The V gene is TRBV24-1, the J gene TRBJ2-5; possible D gene TRBD2, 6 bases. Between the trimmed V and J ends, which lost 5 bases and 1 base, there was a span of 13 bases. This CDR3 contains 15 residues. Germline V gene data show CDR1 as KGHDR and CDR2 as SFDVKD.

Only a few counts were recorded for this clonotype. This rearrangement joins TRBV6-5 to TRBJ1-2; D call uncertain. CDR3 length equals 16 residues. Trimming removed 5 bases from V and 7 bases from J, with 23 bases in between. Per the germline V gene, CDR1 is MNHEY and CDR2 is SVGAGI. The CDR3 sequence: CASSGLKGRWLGGYTF. CDR3 nucleotide sequence: TGTGCCAGCAGTGGCTTGAAGGGAAGATGGCTGGGTGGCTACACCTTC.